The 29 T cell receptor beta chains reported below all come from one sample, sequenced in a study of OX40 agonist ivuxolimab in advanced cancers. Profiled with immunoSEQ multiplex PCR; TCRdb holds only in-frame clones, not every one. The data hold about 53,000 clones, with roughly 73% observed a single time. The source material was CD4+ or CD8+ T cells sorted from blood, sampled in a trial of the OX40 agonist ivuxolimab. These receptors came from an adult with an advanced solid tumor such as melanoma, head and neck, liver or kidney cancer.

The genes are TRBV18 and TRBJ2-7; 7 bases agree with TRBD2. V lost 0 bases and J lost 3; bases outside the gene matches: 5. The CDR3 extends over 15 amino acids. Germline CDR1 KGHSH, CDR2 LQKENI. In DNA, the CDR3 is TGTGCCAGCTCACCACCCCAAAGCGGGAACTACGAGCAGTACTTC. Encoded protein: CASSPPQSGNYEQYF.

The chain recombines TRBV5-6 with TRBJ2-7, with D perhaps TRBD2 (6 bases). This CDR3 region has 15 residues. The V end was cut by 0 bases, the J end by 3 bases, with 13 bases between. Germline CDR1 and CDR2: SGHDT and YYEEEE. The CDR3 bases are TGTGCCAGCAGCTTGGCCGGGAGTGGAGGCTACGAGCAGTACTTC. This codes for CASSLAGSGGYEQYF.

The rearrangement links TRBV7-2 to TRBJ2-7; TRBD1 aligns across 10 bases. V gave up 5 bases and J gave up 4 bases; unmatched junction bases: 5. Germline V gene sequence: CDR1 SGHTA, CDR2 FQGNSA. This CDR3 is built from 14 residues. The CDR3 DNA is TGTGCCAGCAGCGTGGACAGGGGGAGGTACGAGCAGTACTTC. Amino acids: CASSVDRGRYEQYF.

V usage is TRBV5-1 and J usage is TRBJ2-7; D is perhaps TRBD1 (5 bases). Between the trimmed V and J ends, which lost 0 bases and 7 bases, there was a span of 14 bases. The length of the CDR3 is 14 residues. Germline CDR1 SGHRS, CDR2 YFSETQ. This chain's CDR3 is CASSLEVGVGEQYF. The CDR3 DNA sequence: TGCGCCAGCAGCTTGGAGGTAGGGGTTGGTGAGCAGTACTTC. Using reference TRBV5-1 and TRBJ2-7 for the parts outside the CDR3, the full variable domain is KAGVTQTPRYLIKTRGQQVTLSCSPISGHRSVSWYQQTPGQGLQFLFEYFSETQRNKGNFPGRFSGRQFSNSRSEMNVSTLELGDSALYLCASSLEVGVGEQYFGPGTRLTVT.

This chain joins TRBV7-3 and TRBJ2-2, with 8 bases identical to TRBD1. The CDR3 is made up of 18 amino acids. Germline CDR1 reads SGHTA; CDR2 reads FQGTGA. V trimming: 1 base; J trimming: 6 bases; junction bases outside the gene matches: 13. The CDR3 DNA follows: TGTGCCAGCAGCTTAAGGGGCCCCGGCGCAGGGGGCTCCGGGGAGCTGTTTTTT. As protein: CASSLRGPGAGGSGELFF.

The chain employs TRBV6-4 and TRBJ2-7; possibly TRBD2 for D (6 bases). Per the germline V gene, CDR1 is MRHNA and CDR2 is SNTAGT. Deletions cut 11 bases from V and 2 bases from J, with 13 bases between. This CDR3 comprises 12 residues. The CDR3: CARRRDAYEQYF. CDR3 sequence (DNA): TGTGCCCGAAGGAGGGATGCCTACGAGCAGTACTTC.

The chain combines TRBV6-5 with TRBJ1-6; a possible D gene is TRBD1 (5 bases). Trimming took 3 bases from V and 5 from J, leaving 11 bases between them. The CDR3 consists of 15 residues. Germline V lookup: CDR1 MNHEY, CDR2 SVGAGI. The CDR3 spells CASSYRGRNNSPLHF. The CDR3 DNA reads TGTGCCAGCAGTTATAGGGGCCGTAATAATTCACCCCTCCACTTT.

The chain carries TRBV5-6 and TRBJ2-7, with D possibly called TRBD1 or TRBD2 (5 bases each). The V gene's germline CDR1 is SGHDT and CDR2 YYEEEE. V was clipped by 4 bases and J by 4 bases, with 12 bases between them. CDR3 length: 13 amino acids. The CDR3 is CASSPTGRYEQYF. The CDR3 DNA reads as TGTGCCAGCAGCCCTACGGGGCGGTACGAGCAGTACTTC.

The chain uses TRBV19 and TRBJ2-2; no definite D call. Germline CDR1 is LNHDA and CDR2 is SQIVND (reference sequence). The CDR3 spans 15 residues. Between the trimmed V and J ends, which lost 2 bases and 1 base, there was a span of 8 bases. CDR3: CASSIHPENTGELFF. The CDR3, as DNA: TGTGCCAGTAGTATACATCCAGAGAACACCGGGGAGCTGTTTTTT.

The J gene is TRBJ2-3, the V gene TRBV30, with unresolved D. CDR3 length equals 14 residues. Germline CDR1 and CDR2: GTSNPN and SVGIG (reference sequence). V was shortened by 0 bases and J by 0 bases, with 7 bases between the two germline ends. CDR3 DNA sequence: TGTGCCTGGAGTGTAGGGCTAAGCACAGATACGCAGTATTTT. Its translation: CAWSVGLSTDTQYF.

This sequence joins TRBV27 and TRBJ2-7; no clear D gene. The CDR3 spans 13 residues. Germline values: CDR1 MNHEY, CDR2 SMNVEV (reference sequence). Deletions cut 2 bases from V and 3 bases from J, with 8 bases between. The CDR3 nucleotides read TGTGCCAGCAGTTTAAAGGTGGGCTACGAGCAGTACTTC. This codes for CASSLKVGYEQYF.

V and J are TRBV10-1 and TRBJ2-1; TRBD2 agrees at 7 bases. V lost 6 bases to trimming and J lost 8 bases; unmatched junction nucleotides: 10. This CDR3 comprises 14 residues. CDR1 and CDR2 (germline): WNHNN, SYGVQD (reference sequence). The chain's CDR3 is CASRGWRENDEQFF. The CDR3 coding sequence is TGCGCCAGCAGAGGGTGGCGGGAGAACGATGAGCAGTTCTTC.

This clone was picked up one time. The chain uses TRBV18 and TRBJ2-1; 7 bases align to TRBD1. Germline V lookup: CDR1 KGHSH, CDR2 LQKENI. V gave up 3 bases and J gave up 1 base; unmatched junction bases: 9. There are 17 residues in the CDR3. The CDR3 DNA is TGTGCCAGCTCACCTCAAAAGGGGGCAGGATCCTACAATGAGCAGTTCTTC. Its translation is CASSPQKGAGSYNEQFF.

The chain employs TRBV27 and TRBJ2-7; perhaps TRBD2 as D (5 bases). The length of the CDR3 is 15 residues. Deletions cut 6 bases from V and 4 bases from J, with 19 bases between. Germline values: CDR1 MNHEY, CDR2 SMNVEV (reference sequence). This CDR3 is CASSPDRNRRYEQYF. The CDR3, as DNA: TGTGCCAGCAGCCCGGACCGGAATAGGAGGTACGAGCAGTACTTC.

Sample share makes this clone medium-sized. The chain combines TRBV19 with TRBJ2-1; 7 bases match TRBD1. CDR3 size: 15 residues. CDR1 is LNHDA, CDR2 SQIVND, per germline (reference sequence). V was pared by 5 bases and J by 0 bases, with 4 bases of the junction left unmatched. CDR3 loop: CASSAQGSSYNEQFF. CDR3 DNA sequence: TGTGCCAGTAGTGCACAGGGGAGCTCCTACAATGAGCAGTTCTTC.

Only a few counts were recorded for this clone. The J gene is TRBJ1-5, the V gene TRBV5-1, with D maybe TRBD1 (6 bases). CDR1 and CDR2 (germline): SGHRS, YFSETQ. The V and J ends lost 4 bases and 4 bases respectively, with 15 bases between them. The CDR3 runs 15 residues. The CDR3 DNA reads TGCGCCAGCAGCCTGGGCCGGGGGGCAAATCAGCCCCAGCATTTT. Translated, it gives CASSLGRGANQPQHF.

The J gene is TRBJ2-1, the V gene TRBV5-4, with 13 bases that match TRBD2. Germline V gene sequence: CDR1 SGHNT, CDR2 YYREEE (reference sequence). The CDR3 is 16 residues long. Trimming removed 4 bases from V and 4 bases from J; junction bases left unmatched: 5. CDR3 sequence reads: CASSQGLAGLYNEQFF. Written as DNA, the CDR3 is TGTGCCAGCAGCCAGGGACTAGCGGGGCTTTACAATGAGCAGTTCTTC.

V and J are TRBV18 and TRBJ1-1; D gene ambiguous. V gave up 0 bases and J gave up 1 base, with 9 bases separating them. This CDR3 has 15 residues. CDR1 and CDR2 (germline): KGHSH, LQKENI. This chain's CDR3 is CASSPPRAPNTEAFF. CDR3 in DNA: TGTGCCAGCTCACCACCCCGGGCCCCGAACACTGAAGCTTTCTTT. Full variable domain (remainder filled in from reference TRBV18 and TRBJ1-1): NAGVMQNPRHLVRRRGQEARLRCSPMKGHSHVYWYRQLPEEGLKFMVYLQKENIIDESGMPKERFSAEFPKEGPSILRIQQVVRGDSAAYFCASSPPRAPNTEAFFGQGTRLTVV.

This clone was observed a handful of times. This chain joins TRBV5-1 and TRBJ2-3; 13 bases match TRBD2. The CDR3 extends over 15 amino acids. Per germline, CDR1 SGHRS and CDR2 YFSETQ. Losses at the gene ends were 4 bases for V and 5 bases for J; bases not matched to a gene: 4. This chain's CDR3 is CASSPGLAGQDTQYF. CDR3 nucleotide sequence: TGCGCCAGCAGCCCGGGACTAGCGGGACAAGATACGCAGTATTTT.

This sequence joins TRBV7-9 and TRBJ2-3; TRBD1 aligns across 8 bases. The CDR3 is 15 amino acids. V lost 1 base and J lost 4; bases outside the gene matches: 4. Germline CDR1 SEHNR, CDR2 FQNEAQ (reference sequence). This chain's CDR3 is CASSLGHRGSDTQYF. The CDR3 nucleotides are TGTGCCAGCAGCTTAGGGCACAGGGGGTCAGATACGCAGTATTTT.

The rearrangement links TRBV5-8 to TRBJ2-7; D is uncertain. This CDR3 contains 12 residues. The germline V and J ends were trimmed by 3 bases and 3 bases, with 7 bases remaining between them. The V gene's germline CDR1 is SGHTS and CDR2 YDEGEE. The CDR3 here is CASSSGGYEQYF. CDR3 DNA: TGTGCCAGCAGCTCAGGTGGCTACGAGCAGTACTTC.

CDR3 residues: CASSLGHSYEQYF. The CDR3 nucleotides read TGTGCCAGCAGTCTCGGACACTCCTACGAGCAGTACTTC. V gene TRBV6-5 combines with J gene TRBJ2-7; D perhaps matches TRBD1 (5 bases). V shed 5 bases and J shed 0 bases, with 8 bases lying between them. CDR1 and CDR2 (germline): MNHEY, SVGAGI. CDR3 length: 13 amino acids.

In the case of this clone: At one end, the junction sequence differs from germline, possibly due to a read error. This sequence joins TRBV6-1 and TRBJ1-2; maybe TRBD1 (6 bases). Germline V gene sequence: CDR1 MNHNS, CDR2 SASEGT. There are 13 residues in the CDR3. As DNA, the CDR3 is TGTGCCAGCAGGGAAGACAGGAGCTATGGCTACACCTTC. Amino acid sequence: CASREDRSYGYTF.

This clone occurred a few times. The chain couples TRBV7-2 to TRBJ2-3; TRBD1 might be the D (6 bases). Germline-derived CDR1 and CDR2 are SGHTA and FQGNSA. The CDR3 spans 15 residues. The germline V and J ends were trimmed by 1 base and 0 bases, with 8 bases remaining between them. This CDR3 reads CASSLDTGSTDTQYF. CDR3 coding DNA: TGTGCCAGCAGCTTAGATACAGGGAGCACAGATACGCAGTATTTT.

The gene calls are TRBV7-6 and TRBJ2-5; D is uncertain. There are 14 residues in the CDR3. Germline lookup yields CDR1 SGHVS and CDR2 FNYEAQ. The V gene lost 0 bases and the J gene lost 5 bases, with 10 bases spanning the gap. The CDR3 region is CASSLAAQAETQYF. In DNA form, the CDR3 reads TGTGCCAGCAGCTTAGCAGCCCAGGCGGAGACCCAGTACTTC.

Only one count was recorded for this clone. The chain uses TRBV28 and TRBJ2-3; D is possibly TRBD1 (6 bases). CDR3 length: 16 amino acids. V was pared by 3 bases and J by 0 bases, with 13 bases between. Per germline, CDR1 MDHEN and CDR2 SYDVKM. The CDR3 sequence is CASSFLQGRSTDTQYF. For the CDR3, the DNA is TGTGCCAGCAGTTTTCTCCAGGGGAGAAGCACAGATACGCAGTATTTT. Supplemented by reference TRBV28 and TRBJ2-3, the full variable domain reads DVKVTQSSRYLVKRTGEKVFLECVQDMDHENMFWYRQDPGLGLRLIYFSYDVKMKEKGDIPEGYSVSREKKERFSLILESASTNQTSMYLCASSFLQGRSTDTQYFGPGTRLTVL.

The rearrangement uses TRBV19 and TRBJ2-3, with D possibly being TRBD1 or TRBD2 (5 bases each). Germline values: CDR1 LNHDA, CDR2 SQIVND (reference sequence). This CDR3 region has 15 residues. The V end lost 10 bases, the J end lost 1 base, and 18 bases lay between the germline ends. This chain's CDR3 is CATRGAGRGTDTQYF. In nucleotides, the CDR3 is TGTGCCACCCGAGGGGCAGGTAGAGGCACAGATACGCAGTATTTT.

J is TRBJ1-4 and V is TRBV5-8, with TRBD1 as a possible D gene (6 bases). The CDR3 spans 14 residues. V was shortened by 2 bases and J by 3 bases, with 8 bases between the two germline ends. CDR1 and CDR2 from the germline V gene are SGHTS and YDEGEE. In nucleotides, the CDR3 is TGTGCCAGCAGCTTAGGGGGATCTAATGAAAAACTGTTTTTT. Its translation: CASSLGGSNEKLFF.

The chain uses TRBV6-1 and TRBJ2-5; TRBD1 agrees at 8 bases. Germline assignment: CDR1 MNHNS and CDR2 SASEGT. Losses at the gene ends were 4 bases for V and 5 bases for J; bases not matched to a gene: 6. The CDR3 length is 14 residues. The CDR3 loop reads CASSAYRGVETQYF. CDR3 coding DNA: TGTGCCAGCAGTGCGTACAGGGGGGTGGAGACCCAGTACTTC.